This TCR beta chain comes out of a study of blood T cell repertoires in COVID-19. The data were produced by immunoSEQ multiplex PCR, yet TCRdb's version contains in-frame clones alone and is incomplete. The sample carries 110,000 to 150,000 clones, 85% to 90% recorded once. The sequence was obtained from a human donor in a cohort sampled during active COVID-19. Input material: peripheral blood.

CDR3 sequence reads: CASSDPGDRYTF. CDR3 sequence (DNA): TGTGCCAGCTCAGATCCAGGGGACCGCTACACCTTC. The rearrangement joins TRBV18 to TRBJ1-2, with D perhaps TRBD1 (6 bases). The CDR3 loop spans 12 amino acids. V was clipped by 5 bases and J by 9 bases, with 13 bases between them. Germline V gene data show CDR1 as KGHSH and CDR2 as LQKENI. The whole variable domain, filled in from reference TRBV18 and TRBJ1-2, reads NAGVMQNPRHLVRRRGQEARLRCSPMKGHSHVYWYRQLPEEGLKFMVYLQKENIIDESGMPKERFSAEFPKEGPSILRIQQVVRGDSAAYFCASSDPGDRYTFGSGTRLTVV.